The 17 T cell receptor beta chains below come from one sample, sequenced in a study of cytomegalovirus exposure and HLA in healthy donors (dated by TCRdb to the late 2010s). The library came from the immunoSEQ multiplex PCR assay. A mixture of 60 forward primers for TCR Vbeta segments and 13 reverse primers for TCR Jbeta segments was used in the multiplex PCR. TCRdb stores this immuneACCESS table with in-frame sequences only. Part of the clones is absent; in the studies checked, under half of the shortfall reflects unresolved V genes, and no reason is known for the rest. The data table for this sample lists under 200,000 clones. The ten largest clones add up to about 0.8% of the sample. Sample: PBMCs. These receptors came from a woman aged 18-29 years in good health and CMV-seropositive.

The chain is built from TRBV6-1 and TRBJ2-3; the D is unclear. Germline V gene data show CDR1 as MNHNS and CDR2 as SASEGT. The CDR3 consists of 16 residues. V lost 0 bases, J lost 0 bases, and 10 bases lay in between. The DNA of the CDR3 is TGTGCCAGCAGTGAAGCGCTAGTAGCTAGCACAGATACGCAGTATTTT. Its protein product is CASSEALVASTDTQYF.

The J gene is TRBJ1-2, the V gene TRBV4-1; tentatively, D is TRBD1 (6 bases). The CDR3 is 15 residues long. Trimming pared 1 base from V and 8 bases from J, leaving 17 bases between. The V gene's germline CDR1 is MGHRA and CDR2 YSYEKL. This CDR3 is CASSQGGGGLGGYTF. CDR3 DNA: TGCGCCAGCAGCCAAGGGGGAGGGGGTCTAGGCGGCTACACCTTC.

The V gene is TRBV4-3, the J gene TRBJ2-7; TRBD1 is a possible D gene (6 bases). V gave up 0 bases and J gave up 3 bases, with 12 bases separating them. CDR1 and CDR2 from the germline V gene are LGHNA and YSLEER. CDR3 length: 15 residues. CDR3: CASSQDKGESYEQYF. In nucleotides, the CDR3 is TGCGCCAGCAGCCAAGATAAGGGGGAAAGCTACGAGCAGTACTTC.

The V and J genes are TRBV6-6 and TRBJ1-1; TRBD1 is a possible D gene (6 bases). The CDR3 spans 14 residues. The V end was cut by 5 bases, the J end by 0 bases, with 10 bases between. Germline V lookup: CDR1 MNHNY, CDR2 SVGAGI (reference sequence). CDR3 in DNA: TGTGCCAGCAGTGCCGGACAGTTGAACACTGAAGCTTTCTTT. The encoded protein is CASSAGQLNTEAFF.

V gene TRBV19 combines with J gene TRBJ2-5, with 7 bases fitting TRBD1. Trimming took 4 bases from V and 6 from J; bases not matched to a gene: 11. Germline V gene lookup returns CDR1 LNHDA and CDR2 SQIVND (reference sequence). The CDR3 extends over 15 amino acids. CDR3 sequence reads: CASSTNAEGAKTQYF. The CDR3 DNA reads as TGTGCCAGTAGTACCAACGCCGAGGGGGCAAAGACCCAGTACTTC.

The chain links TRBV6-1 to TRBJ2-5; D might be TRBD1 (6 bases). V was pared by 6 bases and J by 0 bases, with 14 bases between. The germline V gene has CDR1 MNHNS and CDR2 SASEGT. The CDR3 length is 15 residues. CDR3 nucleotide sequence: TGTGCCAGCAGATCGACAGGCGGCTACCAAGAGACCCAGTACTTC. Its protein product is CASRSTGGYQETQYF.

This chain connects TRBV6-5 to TRBJ2-5; 11 bases are a match to TRBD1. Germline CDR1 reads MNHEY; CDR2 reads SVGAGI. The CDR3 sequence is 15 residues long. The J segment lost 4 bases and the V segment lost 2 bases, leaving 3 bases of the junction unmatched. The CDR3, as DNA: TGTGCCAGCAGTTACCGGGGGACAGGGGGAGAGACCCAGTACTTC. Amino acid sequence: CASSYRGTGGETQYF.

The V call is TRBV15, the J call TRBJ1-5; the D gene is possibly TRBD1 (5 bases). V was pared by 2 bases and J by 0 bases, with 17 bases between. Looked up from germline, CDR1 is LNHNV and CDR2 is YYDKDF (reference sequence). The CDR3 totals 18 residues. DNA of the CDR3: TGTGCCACCAGCAGAATAGGACCAGGGCTGCATAGCAATCAGCCCCAGCATTTT. Its translation: CATSRIGPGLHSNQPQHF. Combining the CDR3 with reference TRBV15 and TRBJ1-5 gives the whole variable domain DAMVIQNPRYQVTQFGKPVTLSCSQTLNHNVMYWYQQKSSQAPKLLFHYYDKDFNNEADTPDNFQSRRPNTSFCFLDIRSPGLGDTAMYLCATSRIGPGLHSNQPQHFGDGTRLSIL.

The rearrangement links TRBV18 to TRBJ2-3; D remains ambiguous. Per germline, CDR1 KGHSH and CDR2 LQKENI. V was shortened by 4 bases and J by 0 bases, with 11 bases between the two germline ends. The CDR3 is 15 amino acids. Here the CDR3 reads CASSQGGPSTDTQYF. The CDR3, as DNA: TGTGCCAGCTCACAAGGCGGTCCTAGCACAGATACGCAGTATTTT.

V and J are TRBV5-5 and TRBJ2-3; 10 nucleotides line up with TRBD2. This CDR3 is built from 18 residues. V trimming: 4 bases; J trimming: 5 bases; junction bases outside the gene matches: 16. Germline values: CDR1 SGHKS, CDR2 YYEKEE (reference sequence). The DNA of the CDR3 is TGTGCCAGCAGCCCCACGATAAGGTCACTAGCGGGGCTAGATACGCAGTATTTT. It translates to CASSPTIRSLAGLDTQYF.

The CDR3 reads CASSYSGGVSEAFF. CDR3 DNA sequence: TGTGCCAGCAGTTACTCGGGGGGTGTAAGTGAAGCTTTCTTT. The chain combines TRBV6-5 with TRBJ1-1; D is possibly TRBD1 (5 bases). The V gene's germline CDR1 is MNHEY and CDR2 SVGAGI. The CDR3 sequence is 14 residues long. V shed 0 bases and J shed 7 bases, with 12 bases lying between them.

The chain has TRBV19 and TRBJ2-1; 13 bases match TRBD2. The V segment lost 3 bases and the J segment 1 base; nucleotides outside the gene matches: 9. This CDR3 region has 19 residues. Germline-derived CDR1 and CDR2 are LNHDA and SQIVND (reference sequence). CDR3 protein: CASSIGGLAGSASYNEQFF. The CDR3 DNA sequence: TGTGCCAGTAGTATTGGGGGACTAGCGGGATCGGCTTCCTACAATGAGCAGTTCTTC.

This chain links TRBV10-1 with TRBJ1-2; TRBD1 aligns across 7 bases. The junction had 14 bases not matched to a gene; V was cut back by 1 base and J by 3 bases. CDR1 and CDR2 (germline): WNHNN, SYGVQD (reference sequence). The CDR3 runs 18 residues. The CDR3 protein is CASSEFYRGVTEDYGYTF. DNA for the CDR3: TGCGCCAGCAGTGAGTTTTACAGGGGCGTAACGGAAGACTATGGCTACACCTTC.

The chain employs TRBV5-1 and TRBJ2-3, with 8 bases identical to TRBD1. The CDR3 covers 14 residues. Germline CDR1 and CDR2: SGHRS and YFSETQ. V lost 3 bases and J lost 4; bases outside the gene matches: 4. CDR3 region: CASSSTGAADTQYF. The CDR3 bases are TGCGCCAGCAGCTCGACAGGGGCGGCAGATACGCAGTATTTT.

The chain combines TRBV5-1 with TRBJ2-3, with D maybe TRBD2 (6 bases). Deletions cut 4 bases from V and 3 bases from J, with 12 bases between. CDR1 and CDR2 (germline): SGHRS, YFSETQ. This CDR3 region has 14 residues. In DNA form, the CDR3 reads TGCGCCAGCAGCGGGGGGACTTCTACAGATACGCAGTATTTT. As protein: CASSGGTSTDTQYF.

V is TRBV7-6 and J is TRBJ2-5; D not certain. The V end lost 3 bases, the J end lost 5 bases, and 7 bases lay between the germline ends. Looked up from germline, CDR1 is SGHVS and CDR2 is FNYEAQ. The CDR3 length is 12 residues. The CDR3 protein is CASSLWRETQYF. CDR3 nucleotide sequence: TGTGCCAGCAGCTTGTGGCGGGAGACCCAGTACTTC.

The V call is TRBV7-9, the J call TRBJ1-2, with D maybe TRBD1 (6 bases). Germline V gene lookup returns CDR1 SEHNR and CDR2 FQNEAQ (reference sequence). This CDR3 has 19 residues. The V end lost 0 bases, the J end lost 0 bases, and 20 bases lay between the germline ends. Written as DNA, the CDR3 is TGTGCCAGCAGCTTAGCGGACAGCCATGGGGATCCACCTAACTATGGCTACACCTTC. It yields the protein CASSLADSHGDPPNYGYTF.